Shown below are 10 T cell receptor beta chains from a single sample sequenced in a study of cytomegalovirus exposure and HLA in healthy donors. PCR amplification relied on 60 Vbeta primers (plus 13 Jbeta primers). Sequenced by immunoSEQ multiplex PCR; TCRdb stores in-frame clones only, minus some. Here the sample table reports 25,000 to 30,000 clones. The sample comprised PBMCs. All receptors come from a man aged 30 to 45 in good health and CMV-seronegative.

The rearrangement links TRBV6-5 to TRBJ2-5; D remains unclear. The V gene lost 6 bases and the J gene lost 3 bases, with 17 bases spanning the gap. Looked up from germline, CDR1 is MNHEY and CDR2 is SVGAGI. The CDR3 loop spans 15 amino acids. CDR3 sequence: CASRRLAHLKETQYF. In nucleotides, the CDR3 is TGTGCCAGCAGGCGGTTAGCCCACCTTAAAGAGACCCAGTACTTC.

V is TRBV21-1 and J is TRBJ1-1. TRBV21-1 is a pseudogene. This CDR3 region has 14 residues. CDR3 residues: CASSKGRGPTEAFF. The CDR3 nucleotides are TGTGCCAGCAGCAAAGGTAGAGGTCCCACTGAAGCTTTCTTT.

This chain's CDR3 is CASSTGSYEKLFF. The CDR3 coding sequence is TGTGCCAGCAGTACAGGTTCTTATGAAAAACTGTTTTTT. The genes are TRBV28 and TRBJ1-4, with D possibly being TRBD1 (5 bases). V gave up 5 bases and J gave up 6 bases, with 10 bases separating them. Germline V gene lookup returns CDR1 MDHEN and CDR2 SYDVKM. This CDR3 is built from 13 residues.

This chain links TRBV7-3 with TRBJ2-1, with 15 bases lining up with TRBD2. The ends lost 6 bases at V and 9 bases at J; junction bases unmatched: 6. Germline V gene sequence: CDR1 SGHTA, CDR2 FQGTGA. The CDR3 runs to 15 residues. The DNA of the CDR3 is TGTGCCAGCAGTTCCGGGACTAGCGGGGGGACTGAGCAGTTCTTC. This gives the protein CASSSGTSGGTEQFF.

The chain is built from TRBV2 and TRBJ1-1, with 7 bases lining up with TRBD1. Germline CDR1 SNHLY, CDR2 FYNNEI. The CDR3 is 13 residues long. Trimming took 8 bases from V and 0 from J; bases not matched to a gene: 3. The CDR3 DNA is TGTGCCAGCGGGACAGAAATGAACACTGAAGCTTTCTTT. As protein: CASGTEMNTEAFF. Together with reference TRBV2 and TRBJ1-1, the CDR3 gives the full variable domain: EPEVTQTPSHQVTQMGQEVILRCVPISNHLYFYWYRQILGQKVEFLVSFYNNEISEKSEIFDDQFSVERPDGSNFTLKIRSTKLEDSAMYFCASGTEMNTEAFFGQGTRLTVV.

V gene TRBV7-8 combines with J gene TRBJ2-7; 13 nucleotides match TRBD2. The J segment lost 4 bases and the V segment lost 5 bases, leaving 5 bases of the junction unmatched. CDR1 SGHVS and CDR2 FQNEAQ come from the germline V gene. The CDR3 loop spans 15 amino acids. The CDR3 protein is CASSGTSGERYEQYF. CDR3 sequence (DNA): TGTGCCAGCAGCGGGACTAGCGGGGAAAGATACGAGCAGTACTTC.

Remarks on this clone: A junction end diverges from the germline sequence, so it may reflect a read error. V is TRBV5-1 and J is TRBJ2-7, with a possible D match to TRBD1 (7 bases). CDR1 is SGHRS, CDR2 YFSETQ, per germline. This CDR3 comprises 13 residues. The CDR3: CASSLAPGGRYDF. DNA of the CDR3: TGCGCCAGCAGCTTGGCCCCAGGGGGGCGGTATGACTTC.

The gene calls are TRBV19 and TRBJ1-1; the match to TRBD1 covers 7 bases. CDR1 and CDR2 (germline): LNHDA, SQIVND (reference sequence). This CDR3 is built from 14 residues. The V and J ends lost 6 bases and 1 base, in that order; junction bases with no gene match: 5. The CDR3 region has the DNA TGTGCCAGTAGATGGACAGGAGAGAACACTGAAGCTTTCTTT. Residues: CASRWTGENTEAFF.

V gene TRBV15 combines with J gene TRBJ1-2, with a weak D call TRBD1 (5 bases). The CDR3 has 13 residues. In germline, CDR1 is LNHNV, CDR2 YYDKDF (reference sequence). Between the trimmed V and J ends, which lost 0 bases and 4 bases, there was a span of 6 bases. The CDR3 bases are TGTGCCACCAGCAGAGATGGGGCCTATGGCTACACCTTC. Translating gives CATSRDGAYGYTF.

V and J are TRBV27 and TRBJ1-5; no definite D call. This CDR3 is built from 15 residues. Germline V lookup: CDR1 MNHEY, CDR2 SMNVEV (reference sequence). V was pared by 8 bases and J by 0 bases, with 14 bases between. The CDR3, as DNA: TGTGCCAGCGGTTGGAGAGACTATAGCAATCAGCCCCAGCATTTT. The encoded protein is CASGWRDYSNQPQHF.